This T cell receptor (beta chain) was sequenced during a study of blood T cell repertoires in COVID-19. Across the whole study: Donors in the United States, Italy and Spain gave samples during acute or convalescent COVID-19. PBMCs, B-cell-depleted T cells, or T cells provided the cDNA or gDNA that made up the material.

The trim removed 4 bases at V and 7 bases at J, leaving 6 bases unmatched. This CDR3 spans 14 amino acids. The V gene's germline CDR1 is SGHRS and CDR2 YFSETQ. Seattle's cohort entered during active infection and was followed longitudinally. In this sample, this clone turned up a few times. In the original workflow: Estimation of nucleated cell counts was performed using reference gene primer amplification. Sequencing used immunoSEQ multiplex PCR; TCRdb keeps in-frame clones, though not all of them. V, J and clone size are taken as reported in that table, and D and trimming were inferred from the DNA itself. Counted here are 150,000 to 170,000 clones, around 84% occurring once; the ten biggest clones make up roughly 8%.

This receptor was identified in a woman aged 55-70 years with COVID-19, enrolled during active disease. Sequenced: peripheral blood. The chain employs TRBV5-1 and TRBJ1-4; 8 nucleotides agree with TRBD1. CDR3 loop: CASSAGGEFEKLFF. CDR3 sequence (DNA): TGCGCCAGCAGCGCAGGGGGCGAGTTTGAAAAACTGTTTTTT.